The next 17 T cell receptor beta chains were all read from a single sample in a study of post-analysis software for immune sequencing data. Which antigens these TCRs recognize remains unknown. Built from TCR beta cDNA, the libraries had unique molecular identifiers in them. A single record per CDR3 protein comes from TCRdb applying MiXCR to the PCR reads. The sample holds about 380,000 distinct CDR3 sequences; about a third are singletons and the top ten take 10% to 15%. Study results and limitations: Higher frequency in patients than in controls was seen for a handful of TRBV segments, with TRBV5-6, TRBV5-1 and TRBV20-1 among them.

The sequenced sample was blood. These TCRs come from a girl between 10 and 17 years old with multiple sclerosis.

The V call is TRBV27, the J call TRBJ2-7, with D unresolved. The germline V gene encodes CDR1 MNHEY and CDR2 SMNVEV (reference sequence). This CDR3 is built from 13 residues. V was pared by 2 bases and J by 3 bases, with 8 bases between. The CDR3 loop reads CASSLVWVYEQYF. CDR3 bases: TGTGCCAGCAGTTTAGTTTGGGTCTACGAGCAGTACTTC.

J is TRBJ2-3 and V is TRBV5-1; D is unclear. V was pared by 3 bases and J by 3 bases, with 8 bases between. Per germline, CDR1 SGHRS and CDR2 YFSETQ. The CDR3 runs 13 residues. The CDR3: CASSSQRTDTQYF. CDR3 coding DNA: TGCGCCAGCAGCTCTCAGAGAACAGATACGCAGTATTTT.

The chain employs TRBV28 and TRBJ1-4, with unresolved D. CDR1 MDHEN and CDR2 SYDVKM come from the germline V gene. V was trimmed by 3 bases and J by 7 bases, leaving 9 bases between them. This CDR3 is 13 amino acids long. The CDR3 DNA is TGTGCCAGCAGTTTGACTAAGGCTGAAAAACTGTTTTTT. It encodes CASSLTKAEKLFF.

This rearrangement joins TRBV27 to TRBJ1-4; D uncertain. CDR3 length equals 15 residues. V lost 6 bases and J 7 bases, leaving 18 bases between the germline ends. Germline CDR1 and CDR2: MNHEY and SMNVEV (reference sequence). The CDR3 DNA reads as TGTGCCAGCAGCCCCCCCTTGGTTGAGGGTGAAAAACTGTTTTTT. Its protein is CASSPPLVEGEKLFF.

CDR3 sequence: CASSPFRGFEQYF. The DNA of the CDR3 is TGTGCCAGCAGCCCGTTCCGAGGGTTCGAGCAGTACTTC. The V and J genes are TRBV13 and TRBJ2-5, with TRBD2 as a possible D gene (5 bases). Judging by the DNA end, TRBJ2-7 fits better; the J call may be wrong. Germline values: CDR1 PRHDT, CDR2 FYEKMQ (reference sequence). This CDR3 spans 13 amino acids.

This chain joins TRBV6-1 and TRBJ1-6, with TRBD1 identical over 7 bases. Germline CDR1 and CDR2: MNHNS and SASEGT. Trimming cost V 4 bases and J 1 base; bases outside gene matches: 1. The CDR3 extends over 15 amino acids. Written as DNA, the CDR3 is TGTGCCAGCAGTGTACAGGGGTCCTATAATTCACCCCTCCACTTT. Translation: CASSVQGSYNSPLHF.

The sample holds a few counts of this clonotype. The chain employs TRBV20-1 and TRBJ2-1; a weak D match, TRBD1 (6 bases). In germline, CDR1 is DFQATT, CDR2 SNEGSKA (reference sequence). There are 14 residues in the CDR3. V lost 5 bases to trimming and J lost 5 bases, with 16 bases between them. The CDR3 sequence: CSAADPQGNNEQFF. CDR3 DNA: TGCAGTGCTGCAGATCCCCAGGGGAACAATGAGCAGTTCTTC.

CDR3 DNA: TGTGCCAGCAGTTTAGGGGGACAGGGTGTGACAGATACGCAGTATTTT. It yields the protein CASSLGGQGVTDTQYF. The gene calls are TRBV12-3 or TRBV12-4 and TRBJ2-3; 9 nucleotides line up with TRBD1. The CDR3 consists of 16 residues. Unmatched junction bases numbered 5, after V lost 1 base and J lost 3 bases.

V gene TRBV5-1 combines with J gene TRBJ2-5; D could derive from TRBD1 or TRBD2 (5 bases each). This CDR3 is built from 16 residues. V dropped 3 bases and J dropped 5 bases, with 20 bases sitting between them. Germline lookup yields CDR1 SGHRS and CDR2 YFSETQ. CDR3 sequence: CASSWAARGHLETQYF. The CDR3 DNA reads as TGCGCCAGCAGCTGGGCGGCTCGGGGCCATCTGGAGACCCAGTACTTC.

This clonotype occurred a few times. The gene calls are TRBV6-5 and TRBJ2-3; 9 bases map to TRBD1. The CDR3 runs 16 residues. From germline, CDR1 is MNHEY and CDR2 SVGAGI. The V and J ends lost 6 bases and 6 bases, in that order; junction bases with no gene match: 13. The CDR3 DNA sequence: TGTGCCAGCAGCTTCTCCGGGACAGGGAGTTCTGATACGCAGTATTTT. Residues: CASSFSGTGSSDTQYF.

This chain links TRBV6-5 with TRBJ1-2; 8 nucleotides match TRBD1. Per germline, CDR1 MNHEY and CDR2 SVGAGI. The CDR3 has 14 amino acids. After removal of 4 bases from V and 5 bases from J, the junction contained 6 bases not matched to a gene. The DNA of the CDR3 is TGTGCCAGCAGTTTGAGGACAGGGAATTATGGCTACACCTTC. Amino acid sequence: CASSLRTGNYGYTF.

V usage is TRBV14 and J usage is TRBJ2-1, with unresolved D. The germline V gene has CDR1 SGHDN and CDR2 FVKESK. CDR3 length equals 15 residues. V lost 0 bases to trimming and J lost 3 bases, with 9 bases between them. The CDR3 sequence: CASSQEHRDYNEQFF. The CDR3, as DNA: TGTGCCAGCAGCCAAGAACACAGAGACTACAATGAGCAGTTCTTC.

V and J are TRBV15 and TRBJ2-1, with D uncertain. The CDR3 has 16 amino acids. Trimming took 0 bases from V and 5 from J, leaving 14 bases between them. Germline V gives CDR1 LNHNV, CDR2 YYDKDF (reference sequence). CDR3 region: CATSREASAQDNEQFF. The CDR3 nucleotides are TGTGCCACCAGCAGAGAGGCATCAGCGCAAGACAATGAGCAGTTCTTC.

The chain employs TRBV9 and TRBJ2-1; D is possibly TRBD2 (5 bases). The CDR3 runs to 13 residues. V was shortened by 3 bases and J by 10 bases, with 14 bases between the two germline ends. Looked up from germline, CDR1 is SGDLS and CDR2 is YYNGEE. The CDR3 coding sequence is TGTGCCAGCAGCGCCCTAACTAGACGGGAGCAGTTCTTC. It yields the protein CASSALTRREQFF.

This clonotype was counted a few times. The J gene is TRBJ2-7, the V gene TRBV6-5, with D perhaps TRBD1 (6 bases). The germline V gene encodes CDR1 MNHEY and CDR2 SVGAGI. CDR3 length equals 12 residues. The ends were cut back, 7 bases at V and 3 bases at J, with 10 bases in the middle. CDR3 protein: CASKTGNYEQYF. The CDR3, as DNA: TGTGCCAGCAAAACAGGGAACTACGAGCAGTACTTC.

This clonotype occurred many times. CDR3 region: CASSSGQGVETQYF. The CDR3 DNA follows: TGCGCCAGCAGCTCGGGACAGGGAGTAGAGACCCAGTACTTC. The genes are TRBV5-1 and TRBJ2-5; TRBD1 matches 9 bases. Germline loops: CDR1 SGHRS, CDR2 YFSETQ. V was pared by 3 bases and J by 4 bases, with 4 bases of the junction left unmatched. The CDR3 is 14 amino acids.

This rearrangement joins TRBV6-5 to TRBJ1-2; TRBD1 agrees at 8 bases. Germline V gene sequence: CDR1 MNHEY, CDR2 SVGAGI. CDR3 length equals 13 residues. Unmatched junction bases numbered 10, after V lost 6 bases and J lost 10 bases. This CDR3 reads CASSRDRGVDYTF. The CDR3 DNA reads as TGTGCCAGCAGCCGAGACAGGGGTGTTGACTACACCTTC.